This T cell receptor beta chain was documented in a study of tumor-infiltrating lymphocytes in primary liver carcinoma. In the study overall: Patients were both men and women, whose ages ran from 30 to 69 years. Yields of productive TCRbeta reads ranged from roughly 3.5 to 8 million per sample and were similar across tissue types.

Germline V gene data show CDR1 as MDHEN and CDR2 as SYDVKM. The CDR3 totals 14 residues. A remark on this clonotype: Relative to the germline gene, one junction end is altered; a read error may explain this.

Extraction of RNA together with DNA used about 18-30 mg of unsorted bulk tissue. From approximately 530 ng of total RNA, TCR beta-specific cDNA was reverse-transcribed using a constant-region primer. Researchers made the TCR beta libraries by running three nested multiplex PCR rounds with slightly modified ARM-PCR. For around 9 cycles apiece, the opening two PCR rounds ran with TRBV1-TRBV30 forward primers and a C-beta reverse primer. In TCRdb, the multiplex PCR reads were re-called with MiXCR into one record per CDR3 protein. This repertoire shows 45,000 to 65,000 distinct CDR3 sequences, roughly 80% found once; its top ten account for roughly a quarter.

The source of this sequence is a man aged 35-49 years with primary liver carcinoma and hepatitis B virus infection. Material: liver tumor tissue from sampling region 5. Subset defined: tumor region T5, tumor centre. This chain uses TRBV28 with TRBJ1-5; no clear D gene. The CDR3 here is CAGEPVQFNQLQHF. In DNA, the CDR3 is TGTGCCGGCGAGCCCGTCCAGTTTAATCAGCTCCAGCATTTT.